This T cell receptor beta chain was retrieved from a study of OX40 agonist ivuxolimab in advanced cancers. Study-wide context: Given to patients was ivuxolimab, an agonistic anti-OX40 (CD134) antibody.

This table comes from immunoSEQ multiplex PCR, and its TCRdb copy is limited to in-frame clones, with some not included. The sample has over 60,000 clones, 87% seen once. Germline V gene data show CDR1 as MNHEY and CDR2 as SVGAGI. The CDR3 loop spans 16 amino acids. V lost 2 bases, J lost 2 bases, and 15 bases lay in between. The rearrangement uses TRBV6-5 and TRBJ1-2; the D gene is possibly TRBD1 (5 bases). The clonotype comes from an adult with an advanced solid tumor such as melanoma, head and neck, liver or kidney cancer. The sequences come from CD4+ or CD8+ T cells sorted from blood, collected in a trial of the OX40 agonist ivuxolimab. CDR3 residues: CASSYGSRQHNYGYTF. The CDR3 DNA is TGTGCCAGCAGTTACGGGAGTAGACAGCACAACTATGGCTACACCTTC.